Included here is one T cell receptor beta chain sequence, with context. This CDR3 contains 14 residues. The V gene lost 7 bases and the J gene lost 2 bases, with 14 bases spanning the gap. CDR1 is SNHLY, CDR2 FYNNEI, per germline. The sample originates from a study of blood T cell repertoires in COVID-19. Assay used: immunoSEQ multiplex PCR; TCRdb lists only in-frame clones, some missing. This sample has tens of thousands of clones, with about 83% found just once. Material for sequencing was peripheral blood. The receptor comes from a human donor in a cohort sampled during active COVID-19. The V and J genes are TRBV2 and TRBJ1-1; tentative D call: TRBD1 (6 bases). This CDR3 reads CASTLRTANTEAFF. The CDR3 DNA follows: TGTGCCAGCACCTTAAGGACAGCCAACACTGAAGCTTTCTTT.